The source of this T cell receptor (beta chain) is a study of molecular identifiers for immune sequencing clone quantification (dated by TCRdb to 2016 to 2019). Regarding the study in general: For a replicate experiment, the RNA from either about 20,000 or 100,000 naive CD8 T cells was divided into five aliquots, and four of those aliquots went on to sequencing. This methods study benchmarked molecular-identifier clustering-based TCR repertoire sequencing (MIDCIRS) and TCR RNA copy counting, using CD8 T cells to do so. Study-wide conclusions, independent of this receptor: In CMV-specific effector cells, clones with more than 20 RNA copies accounted for over 97% of molecules, whereas in naive cells such clones accounted for under 1%. Identical TCR molecules sharing a barcode could cause highly expanded clone sizes to be underestimated. Without barcode sub-clustering, chimeric consensus sequences inflated TCR diversity; chimeras reached as high as 47%. Even against a background of 750,000 to 1,000,000 naive CD8 T cells, spiked-in Jurkat TCR RNA amounting to a single cell's worth was reported to be detectable. The naive libraries included spiked-in Jurkat TCR RNA (about nine copies' worth), and this RNA is not part of the donor repertoire. Modeling estimated about 3.3 recovered TCR RNA copies per cell, compared with around 9.7 by digital PCR, which implies about 30% capture efficiency.

Libraries of naive CD8 T cells were built from anywhere between about 19,000 and 1,000,000 sorted cells, with 10%, 30% or 50% of the purified RNA used. On a BD FACSAria II, naive CD8 T cells were FACS-sorted as CD8+CD4-CCR7+CD45RA+ and collected into RLT Plus buffer. Nine to eleven TCR copies' worth of Jurkat RNA were spiked into about 20,000-1,100,000 naive CD8 T cell samples to test detection sensitivity. CD8 T cells were enriched with RosetteSep CD8+ T Cell Enrichment Cocktail and Ficoll-Paque, followed by ACK red cell lysis. In this sample, this clonotype turned up a few times. The clone's antigen remains unknown. Per-base qualities were not stored, and no clone one base away is much larger. The library was made by PCR. The run used a NextSeq 500. Bulk TCR libraries were generated as previously described, with the TCR primers listed in Table S5 used. Purification of total RNA was performed with the Qiagen AllPrep DNA/RNA kit. Before any analysis, reads coming from multiple sequencing runs of the same library were combined into one pool. Processing in the source paper ran as follows. Reads were retained only if an exact TCR constant sequence was present, and the retained reads were trimmed to 150 nt and grouped according to their 12-nt molecular barcodes. Reads in each barcode group were sub-clustered using a 15% Levenshtein threshold, and a quality-weighted consensus sequence was built for each RNA molecule. Non-functional sequences were excluded, and lower-count sequences lying one edit away from another sequence were also excluded. Based on a fit of two negative binomial distributions, barcode sub-clusters having less than 20% of the maximum read count were discarded. The public sequencing data were trimmed at Q25 with fastp and processed into clonotypes with MiXCR by TCRdb, which kept only in-frame beta chains. When rows share a CDR3 protein, they turn into one entry using the most common DNA and genes. TCRdb, rather than the study authors, made the V and J calls. This sample lists about 98,000 distinct CDR3 sequences; 35% were detected once. Together, the top ten hold over 8% of the sample.

V is shortened by 8 bases, J by 2 bases, and the region joining them spans 20 bases. The germline V gene (reference sequence) gives CDR1 as LNHNV and CDR2 as YYDKDF. The CDR3 starts with the cysteine, ends with the phenylalanine, and has 16 residues. The sequence is cut down to CDR3 DNA, 48 bases in frame from base 1. The rearranged segments are TRBV15 and TRBJ2-3, with a tentative D call of TRBD1 or TRBD2, each matching 6 bases. Source material: naive CD8+ T cells from blood, with Jurkat cell RNA spiked in. The cell subset or site label on this specimen signifies: FACS-sorted CD8+CD4-CCR7+CD45RA+ naive T cells. The origin of this receptor is a human donor in good health. Some libraries in this study had Jurkat cell RNA spiked in. The DNA sequence follows: TGTGCCACCGGGGCCGGAGGGGGGCCCACCACAGATACGCAGTATTTT. Its translation is CATGAGGGPTTDTQYF.